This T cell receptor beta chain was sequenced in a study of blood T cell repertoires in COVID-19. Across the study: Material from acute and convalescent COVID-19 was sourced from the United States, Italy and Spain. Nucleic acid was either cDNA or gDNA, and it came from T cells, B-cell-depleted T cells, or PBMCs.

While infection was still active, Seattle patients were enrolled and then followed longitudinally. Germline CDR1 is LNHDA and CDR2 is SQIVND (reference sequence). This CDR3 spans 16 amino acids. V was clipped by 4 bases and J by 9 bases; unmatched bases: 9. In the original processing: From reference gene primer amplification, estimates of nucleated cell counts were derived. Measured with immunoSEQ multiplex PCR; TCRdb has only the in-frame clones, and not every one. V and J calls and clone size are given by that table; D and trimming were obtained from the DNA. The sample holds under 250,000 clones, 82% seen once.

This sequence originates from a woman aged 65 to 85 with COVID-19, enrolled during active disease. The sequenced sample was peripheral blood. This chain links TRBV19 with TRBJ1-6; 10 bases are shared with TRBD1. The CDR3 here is CASSTRTGTGVSPLHF. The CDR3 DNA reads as TGTGCCAGTAGTACTCGGACCGGGACAGGGGTTTCACCCCTCCACTTT.